The present entry profiles one T cell receptor (beta chain) with its context. No antigen is known for it. The sample originates from a study of cytomegalovirus exposure and HLA in healthy donors. It was with 60 Vbeta and 13 Jbeta primers that the PCR ran. TCRdb's table, derived via immunoSEQ multiplex PCR, lists solely in-frame clones and lacks some. Among more than 85,000 clones listed, 79% were seen once. Study-wide results and caveats: In an earlier analysis, in under 700 donors, most V segments appeared productive either ~87% or ~30% of the time. Overall, 164 TCR beta chains were annotated as cytomegalovirus-associated.

Germline CDR1 and CDR2: MNHNY and SVGAGI (reference sequence). This CDR3 contains 16 residues. Trimming removed 6 bases from V and 4 bases from J; junction bases left unmatched: 9. The TCR comes from a female donor in good health and CMV-seropositive. This chain links TRBV6-6 with TRBJ2-3; 11 bases map to TRBD1. The material sequenced was PBMCs. CDR3 sequence (DNA): TGTGCCAGCAGACGCGCCGGGACAGGGGGTCCAGATACGCAGTATTTT. As protein: CASRRAGTGGPDTQYF.